This paragraph covers one TCR beta chain sequence. This clonotype has at least ten counts. Its specific antigen is unknown. Base qualities are missing; no much larger clone stands one base away. TCR beta CDR3 regions were amplified from RNA transcripts. For the first round of RT-PCR on the TCR CDR3, the HTBI primer set was used together with the Qiagen OneStep RT-PCR kit. The libraries were constructed in a second round of multiplex PCR and then size-selected and purified. Sequencing of the libraries was done on an Illumina HiSeq2000 using paired-end 100 bp reads. On the study's bioinformatics: SOAPnuke was used to process the raw data, with reads discarded if the reads contained adapters or uncalled bases, had a mean Phred below 15, or lacked an exact constant-primer or identifier match. COPE v1.2.5 was used to merge high-quality paired reads, and clonotypes were defined as unique nucleotide sequences. MiTCR v1.1 was used to align clonotypes to the IMGT TRBV, TRBD and TRBJ reference segments. Analysis was restricted to V-J combinations with a frequency above 0.0001, which covered about 99% of repertoires. The TCS score was defined as F50 (clonal expansion) divided by E x V (chaos), with BLOSUM62-based TCRdist calculated between CDR3 peptides within each V-J. Welch's t-statistics and random forest reduced around 510 V-J features to about 12, which were used in a naive Bayes classifier (R e1071). The raw public reads went through TCRdb reprocessing: fastp at Q25, MiXCR clone calling, in-frame beta chains kept. Rows are unified per CDR3 protein, each entry keeping the most common DNA and genes. The V and J calls come from TCRdb's annotation, not from the publication. The sample includes approximately 400,000 distinct CDR3 sequences, with approximately 19% observed a single time. The top ten clonotypes cover about 3.7% of the sample.

These data belong to a study of T cells in Graves' hyperthyroidism and ophthalmopathy (dated by TCRdb to the late 2010s). Study-level background: Peripheral blood was collected at initial diagnosis, before any treatment. The study also compared thyroid tissue and blood T-cell repertoires from about 6 Graves' hyperthyroidism patients. According to the paper, TCR Vbeta CDR3 sequencing was carried out on 135 peripheral blood samples, which came from some 41 ophthalmopathy, around 74 hyperthyroidism and approximately 17 progressor patients. To identify distinguishing TCR V-J signatures, a discovery cohort of some 99 patients was used, comprising some 45 with Graves' ophthalmopathy and under 60 with stable Graves' hyperthyroidism. Prospective prediction of ophthalmopathy was tested in an independent validation cohort of 18 to 20 hyperthyroidism patients and 15 to 17 patients who later progressed to ophthalmopathy. The 75 to 100 discovery patients were randomly split 7:3 into training and test sets. After blood sampling, hyperthyroidism patients were treated with methimazole at a starting dose of 30 mg daily, and ophthalmopathy patients were treated with high-dose intravenous methylprednisolone.

Graves' hyperthyroidism was defined as stable when no progression to ophthalmopathy occurred over 18 months of follow-up. The hyperthyroidism patients were between 18 and 65 years old and newly diagnosed, with a disease duration of less than 2 months. The study excluded patients with uncontrolled infections, other autoimmune diseases, pregnancy or lactation. Diagnoses were based on clinical symptoms, serum thyroxine and TRAb, thyroid ultrasound and orbital computed tomography. Ficoll-Paque density gradient centrifugation was used to isolate PBMCs from 8 to 10 ml of fresh peripheral blood. Total RNA was extracted using Trizol reagent, and RNA quality was assessed on an Agilent 2100 Bioanalyzer. What the work shows at the level of the full study, not this receptor alone: No statistical method was used to set the sample size in advance, and investigators knew the group allocation. Blood samples also contained most of the expanded thyroid clonotypes (frequency above 0.001), which suggests that blood repertoires may reflect thyroid immune responses. A model built on a 13 V-J signature distinguished ophthalmopathy from stable hyperthyroidism, reaching about 88% sensitivity and 81.08% specificity in cross-validation and 80%/75% in testing. During validation, the model predicted progression to ophthalmopathy a median of approximately 6.5 months ahead of onset, with almost 71% sensitivity and 72% to 80% specificity.

The CDR3, from cysteine to phenylalanine, totals 14 residues. Only the CDR3 DNA is retained, 42 bases long and in frame from the first base. The V end loses 1 base and the J end loses 1 base, and a stretch of 7 bases separates them. Via the germline V gene (reference sequence), CDR1 is SGHAT and CDR2 FQDESV. The receptor's source is a woman younger than 35 with Graves' hyperthyroidism. The V gene is TRBV11-1 and the J gene is TRBJ2-5, with the identity of the D gene unclear. Specimen: blood. The CDR3 reads as follows: CASSLEAVQETQYF. The nucleotide sequence is TGTGCCAGCAGCTTAGAGGCAGTCCAAGAGACCCAGTACTTC.